The sequence of this T cell receptor beta chain was determined in a study of cytomegalovirus exposure and HLA in healthy donors (dated by TCRdb to between 2016 and 2019). About the study as a whole: An earlier analysis of 550 to 700 of the donors reported 250 to 300 Gb of sequence data and some 100 million unique TCR beta sequences from about 180 million T cells. Among roughly 400 genotyped donors of the cohort, an average of roughly 230,000 unique TCR beta nucleotide sequences was sequenced per donor, of which about 20% were non-productive. Typing coverage varied by locus: about 620-630 donors for A, B, C, DRB1 and DQB1; roughly 500 for DQA1; around 570 for DPA1; approximately 490 for DPB1. About 5 DR-DQ haplotypes were handled as single units for association and clustering, since linkage in the cohort was strong. A later genetic analysis used genome-wide SNP genotypes for 398 of the 666 donors, treating that subset as a discovery cohort. In a later analysis, previously published TCR beta repertoires from about 670 donors were re-analyzed and high-resolution HLA genotyping was added so that TCR occurrence patterns could be studied. The study used immunosequencing to profile the T cell repertoires of approximately 630 subjects and linked those repertoires to cytomegalovirus serostatus. Donor age, sex, ethnicity and CMV serostatus were collected together with the repertoire data. HLA typing covered class I and class II loci at four-digit resolution. Rather than drawing on any new phenotypic data, the later analysis identified candidate immune exposures from TCR beta sequences and the way those sequences occurred across donors. All discovery cohort repertoires had been generated on a single sequencing platform. An early release that covered several hundred HLA-typed donors contained approximately 320 gigabases of sequencing data and approximately 85 million unique TCR sequences. Of the roughly 390 genotyped donors, about 80% fell in the genetic ancestry cluster associated with self-reported Caucasian donors. In an earlier analysis of more than 550 of the donors, high-throughput TCR beta sequencing was used to judge whether each TCR beta V gene segment behaved as functional or pseudogenic. The aim of the study was to test whether cataloging public T cell receptors could identify signatures of past pathogen exposure. Besides the first cohort of 500 to 700 subjects, a separate validation cohort made up of 120 different subjects was used. The study combined high-throughput TCR immunosequencing, statistical association of individual TCRs with disease status, and machine learning to predict cytomegalovirus infection status. General conclusions and limits of the study: Because counts were too low, seventeen rarely observed V segments, including chromosome 9 orphons, were excluded from the earlier analysis of 587 of the donors. When HLA alleles, especially DR and DQ, strongly co-occurred, TCR associations were difficult to assign to individual alleles. For the cohort, immune exposure information was limited to CMV serostatus. The 87-base-pair reads could not distinguish some IMGT-functional V segments, including TRBV6-2 and TRBV6-3, so those segments were excluded. While some public TCRs were present in many individuals, most TCR sequences turned up only very rarely across donors. In a later analysis, HLA-associated TCR beta chains were found to be more clonally expanded and to have lower generation probabilities than equally common non-associated chains. This cohort had only TCR beta chains sequenced, and the lack of alpha or paired-chain data limited which features could be detected. The authors suggested that the approach could potentially be extended to other disease states and immunological phenotypes. Roughly uniform sequencing depth across donors was assumed in presence/absence analyses, although this assumption may not hold. A group of highly shared sequence variants was considered likely to be a technical artifact of the sequencing pipeline. Several of the top co-occurrence clusters appeared to be linked to parvovirus B19, influenza, CMV and Epstein-Barr virus, according to a later analysis. Correlated functional status among segregating V segments might reflect linkage disequilibrium, but an unknown experimental factor could not be ruled out. A few of the identified cytomegalovirus-associated TCR beta chains were confirmed in vitro to be specific for cytomegalovirus antigens. Because HLA typing was unavailable for some donors at each locus, only the typed subset was used in association tests. A later genetic analysis reported fewer N-insertions in productive TCRs among donors in an Asian-associated ancestry cluster than the roughly 700-donor mean. In an earlier analysis of approximately 590 of the donors, most TCR beta V segments appeared in productive rearrangements about 90% or about 30% of the time, broadly matching IMGT annotations. Specific HLA alleles were associated with 16,951 TCR beta sequences at a false discovery rate of 0.05 in a later analysis. In a later genetic analysis, a missense DCLRE1C variant was associated with V-gene and J-gene trimming of TCR beta chains, and the association was replicated in an independent cohort. A later analysis found that most CMV-associated TCR beta chains appeared HLA-restricted, with HLA associations seemingly driven largely by CMV exposure. In a later analysis, the rate of TCR association differed among HLA loci, with DRB1 alleles having the most associated TCRs and HLA-C alleles having the fewest. Cytomegalovirus status was reported to be diagnosed by the classifier with high specificity and sensitivity in both the original and validation cohorts. A further reported finding was that TCR beta sequences accurately predicted the HLA-A and HLA-B alleles for most subjects in the first cohort. A total of some 180 TCR beta chains were listed by the study as associated with cytomegalovirus.

The library came from the immunoSEQ multiplex PCR assay. For the multiplex PCR, a mixture combining 60 forward primers for TCR Vbeta segments and 13 reverse primers for TCR Jbeta segments was used. Amplification of the CDR3 region of rearranged TCR beta genes was performed with a multiplex PCR assay on genomic DNA. Amplified TCR beta libraries were sequenced as 87-base-pair reads on the Illumina HiSeq System. Processing in the source paper ran as follows. A later analysis tallied around 80 million unique TCR beta chains across the approximately 670 repertoires, and 10 million to 11 million of those chains were shared by two or more donors. A nearest-neighbor algorithm error-corrected the raw reads and collapsed the reads into unique sequences, merging closely related sequences to remove PCR and sequencing errors. CDR3 sequences were aligned to IMGT reference sequences to assign V, D and J gene segments. For a sequence to be retained, a match of at least six nucleotides was required to both a V gene segment and a J gene segment. A rearrangement counted as productive if the CDR3 had no stop codons and remained in frame with V and J, and every other rearrangement counted as non-productive. CDR3 was defined by IMGT convention, running from the second conserved V-encoded cysteine to the conserved J-encoded phenylalanine. Sequences without an unambiguous match to a single V gene segment were excluded from the earlier analysis of about 600 of the donors. In an earlier analysis of approximately 610 of the donors, V segments were called functional above 56.7% productive rearrangements and were called segregating when the between-donor standard deviation exceeded 5%. A statistical classification framework was built to diagnose cytomegalovirus status from the catalog of TCR beta chain sequences. V and J gene assignment, in a later analysis, came from comparing TCR nucleotide sequences with IMGT/GENE-DB human TR gene sequences. In a later analysis, CDR3 sequences and most-parsimonious VDJ recombination scenarios were assigned using the TCRdist pipeline. In a later analysis, every TCR beta chain was defined by the combination of its CDR3 amino acid sequence and its V-gene family, and reads without a unique V-gene family were dropped. As a way to deal with suspected cross-contamination and a sequencing artifact, a later analysis dropped 450 to 600 nucleotide sequences that were highly shared and had low generation probability. In a later analysis, a clonal expansion index was calculated for each public chain from normalized within-repertoire ranks of inferred template counts. Generation probabilities in a later analysis came from a VDJ recombination model fitted to out-of-frame rearrangements, and those results were checked against IGoR. In a later analysis, hypergeometric tests were used to score TCR-TCR, TCR-HLA and TCR-CMV co-occurrence, with a repertoire-size bias correction applied to TCR pairs. A later analysis estimated false discovery rates by permuting HLA or CMV assignments 20 times. A later analysis grouped co-occurring TCRs with DBSCAN, adding TCRdist sequence similarity when clustering within HLA-allele-positive subsets. Repertoires with fewer than 30,000 or more than 120,000 public chains, plus five repertoires with anomalous nucleotide sharing, were excluded from co-occurrence clustering. Entries here come from immuneACCESS through TCRdb and include only in-frame sequences with V and J called. Some clones fail to appear in such tables; in the studies checked, an unresolved V gene covers under half of the shortfall, and the cause of the remainder is unknown. V and J calls and clone size are copied from that table; D and trimming were computed from the DNA. This sample's table contains about 84,000 clones. The ten largest clones add up to about 0.61% of the sample.

In the case of this clone: It lacks a known antigen.

The V end gives up 4 bases and the J end 7 bases, leaving 3 bases in the junction not matched to a gene. Looking up the germline V gene (reference sequence) yields CDR1 GTSNPN and CDR2 SVGIG. From the cysteine through the phenylalanine, the CDR3 covers 11 amino acids. Just the 33-base CDR3 DNA is kept, in frame starting at base 1. The cohort was made up of around 720 healthy bone marrow donors. At the time of sampling, all cohort members were nominally healthy, though unrecorded immune exposures were likely present. The donor was CMV seronegative and belonged to the group of approximately 320 seronegative cohort members. A peripheral blood sample was collected from each donor, and TCR beta sequencing was performed on peripheral blood mononuclear cells. The Qiagen DNeasy Blood Extraction Kit was used to extract genomic DNA from the blood cell samples.

Recombination linked TRBV30 to TRBJ1-2, with 7 bases matching TRBD1. The receptor's source is a man in his fifties or sixties in good health and CMV-seronegative. Sequencing was done on a sample of PBMCs. CDR3 protein: CAWTNRGGYTF. DNA sequence: TGTGCCTGGACTAACAGGGGTGGCTACACCTTC.